Listed below are T cell receptor beta chains from one sample, sequenced in a study of beta chain features in type 1 diabetes. Only in-frame clones appear in the TCRdb table, and some are missing; sequencing was by immunoSEQ multiplex PCR. The data show roughly 300,000 clones, around 8% seen once. The sequencing input was central memory CD4+ T cells from blood. The receptors here all came from a woman aged 18 to 35 in good health. Each CDR3 is given with its conserved first and last residue. A D gene is named only where the DNA matches it firmly. Clone sizes are given selectively: once, few, many, or a class where the clone is expanded.

v_call,d_call,j_call,clone_size,cdr3_aa,cdr3_nt
TRBV5-6,-,TRBJ1-1,-,CASSSPGGAPEAFF,TGTGCCAGCAGCTCGCCGGGAGGCGCCCCTGAAGCTTTCTTT
TRBV19,TRBD2,TRBJ2-3,-,CASSIGGRTSGLTQYF,TGTGCCAGTAGTATAGGGGGACGGACTAGCGGGCTGACGCAGTATTTT
TRBV29-1,-,TRBJ1-4,few,CSARGTATNEKLFF,TGCAGCGCTCGGGGAACAGCAACTAATGAAAAACTGTTTTTT
TRBV27,-,TRBJ1-3,-,CASSPGRGNTIYF,TGTGCCAGCAGTCCAGGGCGTGGAAACACCATATATTTT
TRBV11-1,-,TRBJ2-3,-,CASSLARPGDDTQYF,TGTGCCAGCAGCTTAGCGAGGCCCGGGGACGATACGCAGTATTTT
TRBV28,-,TRBJ1-2,few,CASQKVRRVYGYTF,TGTGCCAGTCAAAAGGTTCGACGGGTCTATGGCTACACCTTC
TRBV4-3,-,TRBJ2-1,many,CASSQDHRQVNNEQFF,TGCGCCAGCAGCCAAGATCATCGACAGGTTAACAATGAGCAGTTCTTC
TRBV27,-,TRBJ2-6,few,CASSLNWGAGANVLTF,TGTGCCAGCAGTTTAAACTGGGGGGCTGGGGCCAACGTCCTGACTTTC
TRBV28,TRBD1,TRBJ1-2,-,CASSPGQGANYGYTF,TGTGCCAGCAGCCCTGGACAGGGGGCTAACTATGGCTACACCTTC
TRBV7-6,TRBD2,TRBJ2-7,-,CASSLGRTSGRQYF,TGTGCCAGCAGCTTAGGCCGGACTAGCGGGAGGCAGTACTTC
TRBV5-4,-,TRBJ1-1,many,CASSLTSENTEAFF,TGTGCCAGCAGCTTGACCTCCGAGAACACTGAAGCTTTCTTT
TRBV4-2,-,TRBJ2-3,few,CASSQRDDTQYF,TGTGCCAGCAGCCAACGAGACGATACGCAGTATTTT
TRBV12-2,-,TRBJ2-2,few,CASRFRTLAGGCTGELFF,TGTGCAAGTCGCTTCCGAACCTTAGCGGGGGGCTGCACCGGGGAGCTGTTTTTT
TRBV27,-,TRBJ2-7,-,CASRDNSYEQYF,TGTGCCAGCAGAGACAACTCCTACGAGCAGTACTTC
TRBV7-9,-,TRBJ1-2,few,CASRPGYNYGYTF,TGTGCCAGCAGACCAGGGTACAACTATGGCTACACCTTC
TRBV21-1,-,TRBJ1-1,few,CASSKDVDSPENTEAFF,TGTGCCAGCAGCAAAGACGTTGACAGTCCGGAGAACACTGAAGCTTTCTTT
TRBV7-2,-,TRBJ1-2,few,CASSLFGDYGYTF,TGTGCCAGCAGCTTATTTGGGGACTATGGCTACACCTTC
TRBV25-1,TRBD1,TRBJ2-7,-,CASSDHGTGVYEQYF,TGTGCCAGCAGTGACCACGGGACAGGGGTCTACGAGCAGTACTTC
TRBV28,-,TRBJ2-1,many,CASSSPIKDEQFF,TGTGCCAGCAGTTCCCCCATAAAGGATGAGCAGTTCTTC
TRBV5-4,TRBD1,TRBJ1-3,-,CASSSRQGSGNTIYF,TGTGCCAGCAGCTCGCGACAGGGCTCTGGAAACACCATATATTTT
TRBV28,-,TRBJ1-4,-,CASSSTPPGDIRSQNEKLFF,TGTGCCAGCAGTTCAACACCCCCTGGGGATATTCGGTCCCAAAATGAAAAACTGTTTTTT
TRBV6-5,-,TRBJ1-1,-,CASSPPGRRTEAFF,TGTGCCAGCAGTCCGCCAGGGAGGCGCACTGAAGCTTTCTTT
TRBV10-2,-,TRBJ1-1,-,CASNYREYTEAFF,TGCGCCAGCAATTACAGGGAGTACACTGAAGCTTTCTTT
TRBV5-4,-,TRBJ2-1,-,CASRRSGGSLSHNEQFF,TGTGCCAGCAGACGCTCGGGGGGCTCATTGAGCCACAATGAGCAGTTCTTC
TRBV21-1,-,TRBJ2-7,few,CASIERPRFGEQYF,TGTGCCAGCATTGAGCGACCACGGTTTGGCGAGCAGTACTTC
TRBV7-9,-,TRBJ2-7,few,CASSPRQQGFGEQYF,TGTGCCAGCAGCCCGCGCCAACAGGGATTTGGCGAGCAGTACTTC
TRBV28,-,TRBJ2-1,few,CASSTFPVISEQFF,TGTGCCAGCAGCACCTTCCCCGTAATCTCGGAGCAGTTCTTC
TRBV6-4,TRBD2,TRBJ2-1,-,CASSVAGGPVNEQFF,TGTGCCAGCAGTGTAGCGGGAGGGCCCGTAAATGAGCAGTTCTTC
TRBV9,TRBD2,TRBJ2-1,-,CASSPRLAGRNEQFF,TGTGCCAGCAGCCCTAGACTAGCGGGACGAAATGAGCAGTTCTTC
TRBV5-8,TRBD1,TRBJ1-6,few,CASSTWTGSNSPLHF,TGTGCCAGCAGCACCTGGACAGGGAGCAATTCACCCCTCCACTTT
TRBV11-2,TRBD1,TRBJ1-3,few,CASRVWTGAGNTIYF,TGTGCCAGCAGAGTGTGGACAGGGGCCGGAAACACCATATATTTT
TRBV9,-,TRBJ2-1,few,CASSRGTASTNEQFF,TGTGCCAGCAGCCGCGGGACAGCTTCGACCAATGAGCAGTTCTTC
TRBV7-2,-,TRBJ1-4,-,CASSLRRVQGEKLFF,TGTGCCAGCAGCCTGAGACGGGTCCAAGGTGAAAAACTGTTTTTT
TRBV7-9,TRBD2,TRBJ2-1,-,CASSRVAGGVNEQFF,TGTGCCAGCAGCCGTGTAGCGGGAGGGGTTAATGAGCAGTTCTTC
TRBV2,-,TRBJ2-6,-,CASAGAGANVLTF,TGTGCCAGCGCGGGTGCTGGGGCCAACGTCCTGACTTTC
TRBV2,-,TRBJ2-3,few,CASSQQKGDTQYF,TGTGCCAGCAGCCAACAGAAAGGGGATACGCAGTATTTT
TRBV5-4,-,TRBJ2-3,-,CASSLEGGVADTQYF,TGTGCCAGCAGCCTCGAGGGAGGAGTGGCGGATACGCAGTATTTT
TRBV7-3,-,TRBJ2-1,few,CASSLYGTHNEQFF,TGTGCCAGCAGCCTCTACGGGACTCACAATGAGCAGTTCTTC
TRBV10-3,TRBD2,TRBJ2-2,-,CAISGGTKTGELFF,TGTGCCATCAGTGGGGGGACTAAGACCGGGGAGCTGTTTTTT
TRBV6-6,-,TRBJ2-2,few,CASSGQVTGELFF,TGTGCCAGCAGTGGACAAGTCACCGGGGAGCTGTTTTTT
TRBV6-1,-,TRBJ2-7,-,CASSSGFDTSYEQYF,TGTGCCAGCAGTTCCGGTTTTGACACCAGCTACGAGCAGTACTTC
TRBV5-6,-,TRBJ2-7,-,CASSRGTYEQYF,TGTGCCAGCAGTCGCGGAACCTACGAGCAGTACTTC
TRBV7-2,-,TRBJ2-5,-,CASSLGGTQETQYF,TGTGCCAGCAGCTTAGGGGGCACCCAAGAGACCCAGTACTTC
TRBV15,-,TRBJ1-5,few,CATSKLPGRSNQPQHF,TGTGCCACCAGCAAACTTCCCGGGAGAAGCAATCAGCCCCAGCATTTT
TRBV5-4,TRBD2,TRBJ2-1,many,CASTKAGGSNEQFF,TGTGCCAGCACCAAAGCAGGCGGGAGCAATGAGCAGTTCTTC
TRBV25-1,-,TRBJ2-7,-,CASISYEQYF,TGTGCCAGCATTTCCTACGAGCAGTACTTC
TRBV7-9,-,TRBJ2-7,few,CASSLRLDEQYF,TGTGCCAGCAGCCTGCGACTGGACGAGCAGTACTTC
TRBV27,-,TRBJ2-1,few,CASRTVNRVYRNNEQFF,TGTGCCAGCAGGACCGTAAACAGGGTTTACAGGAACAATGAGCAGTTCTTC
TRBV5-4,-,TRBJ2-5,-,CASSLEWDFQETQYF,TGTGCCAGCAGCTTGGAATGGGACTTTCAAGAGACCCAGTACTTC
TRBV7-9,-,TRBJ2-7,-,CASSLQGGYEQYF,TGTGCCAGCAGCTTACAGGGGGGCTACGAGCAGTACTTC